These 13 T cell receptor beta chains were sequenced from one sample in a study of T cell responses to AZD1222 COVID-19 vaccine. Generated by immunoSEQ multiplex PCR, the TCRdb table keeps only in-frame clones and is missing some. There are 70,000 to 100,000 clones in the sample; approximately 85% occur only once, and roughly 3.1% lies in the top ten. Sequenced here: peripheral blood, sampled 28 days after the second AZD1222 dose. Receptors originate from an adult who received the AZD1222 COVID-19 vaccine.

This clone was detected only a few times. The chain joins TRBV6-5 to TRBJ1-1, with 7 bases identical to TRBD1. The germline V gene has CDR1 MNHEY and CDR2 SVGAGI. J lost 7 bases, V lost 6 bases, and 8 bases had no gene match. The CDR3 has 13 amino acids. DNA for the CDR3: TGTGCCAGCAGCAACAGGGGCAATGATGAAGCTTTCTTT. Protein product: CASSNRGNDEAFF.

This clone was picked up one time. The chain couples TRBV16 to TRBJ1-5; D unclear. V was trimmed by 1 base and J by 7 bases, leaving 11 bases between them. The CDR3 has 14 amino acids. Per the germline V gene, CDR1 is KGHSY and CDR2 is FQNENV. The CDR3 loop reads CASSQYSRGQPQHF. CDR3 coding DNA: TGTGCCAGCAGCCAATATTCCCGCGGCCAGCCCCAGCATTTT.

This chain connects TRBV2 to TRBJ1-5; tentative D call: TRBD1 (5 bases). Germline V gives CDR1 SNHLY, CDR2 FYNNEI. The CDR3 runs to 13 residues. The V end lost 4 bases, the J end lost 7 bases, and 11 bases lay between the germline ends. CDR3 coding DNA: TGTGCCAGCAGTGTCGCCGGGACCCAGCCCCAGCATTTT. It translates to CASSVAGTQPQHF.

The chain combines TRBV7-3 with TRBJ1-1, with TRBD1 matching 9 bases. Germline CDR1 and CDR2: SGHTA and FQGTGA. The CDR3 covers 16 residues. Unmatched junction bases numbered 10, after V lost 5 bases and J lost 3 bases. The CDR3 coding sequence is TGTGCCAGCAGCCCGGGACAGGGTGAGGGGGACACTGAAGCTTTCTTT. It codes for CASSPGQGEGDTEAFF.

The chain employs TRBV27 and TRBJ2-3; D perhaps matches TRBD2 (7 bases). V was cut by 2 bases and J by 3 bases, with 15 bases left in between. Germline CDR1 is MNHEY and CDR2 is SMNVEV (reference sequence). The CDR3 loop spans 16 amino acids. DNA of the CDR3: TGTGCCAGCAGTTTAGACCGGGGGGCCAGGACAGATACGCAGTATTTT. It specifies CASSLDRGARTDTQYF.

This clone appeared a single time. The sample carries other DNA sequences with the same CDR3. The chain couples TRBV14 to TRBJ2-2; unclear D gene. The CDR3 covers 14 residues. Germline loops: CDR1 SGHDN, CDR2 FVKESK. V was clipped by 1 base and J by 2 bases, with 5 bases between them. CDR3 protein: CASSQVRNTGELFF. In DNA form, the CDR3 reads TGTGCCAGCAGCCAAGTGCGAAACACCGGGGAGCTGTTTTTT.

The chain links TRBV18 to TRBJ2-7; D gene uncertain. V lost 1 base and J lost 3, with 7 bases in between. Germline CDR1 reads KGHSH; CDR2 reads LQKENI. This CDR3 has 13 amino acids. The CDR3 nucleotides are TGTGCCAGCTCACCACGCCAGGACTACGAGCAGTACTTC. Amino acids: CASSPRQDYEQYF. The variable domain in full, completed from reference TRBV18 and TRBJ2-7, reads NAGVMQNPRHLVRRRGQEARLRCSPMKGHSHVYWYRQLPEEGLKFMVYLQKENIIDESGMPKERFSAEFPKEGPSILRIQQVVRGDSAAYFCASSPRQDYEQYFGPGTRLTVT.

The gene calls are TRBV18 and TRBJ2-5; possibly TRBD1 for D (5 bases). The CDR3 sequence is 13 residues long. Germline CDR1 and CDR2: KGHSH and LQKENI. Trimming removed 3 bases from V and 4 bases from J, with 9 bases in between. The CDR3: CASSPDMRETQYF. CDR3 nucleotide sequence: TGTGCCAGCTCACCGGACATGCGAGAGACCCAGTACTTC.

Note on this clone: Other DNA sequences of this sample code for an identical CDR3. The rearrangement uses TRBV6-5 and TRBJ1-3; 8 nucleotides line up with TRBD1. CDR3 length: 14 residues. Germline V gene data show CDR1 as MNHEY and CDR2 as SVGAGI. V trimming: 6 bases; J trimming: 2 bases; junction bases outside the gene matches: 3. The DNA for the CDR3 is TGTGCCAGCAGACTACAGGGGGCTGGAAACACCATATATTTT. Translating it yields CASRLQGAGNTIYF.

The CDR3 coding sequence is TGTGCCAGCAGGAAACCAGCGAACACTGAAGCTTTCTTT. It translates to CASRKPANTEAFF. V usage is TRBV6-5 and J usage is TRBJ1-1; the D is unclear. The CDR3 spans 13 residues. V lost 6 bases and J 1 base, leaving 9 bases between the germline ends. Germline CDR1 MNHEY, CDR2 SVGAGI.

This chain links TRBV19 with TRBJ1-5; no clear D gene. Germline assignment: CDR1 LNHDA and CDR2 SQIVND (reference sequence). The V gene lost 2 bases and the J gene lost 0 bases, with 8 bases spanning the gap. CDR3 length: 15 amino acids. CDR3 DNA sequence: TGTGCCAGTAGTATACGCCTATATAGCAATCAGCCCCAGCATTTT. Translation: CASSIRLYSNQPQHF.

The chain employs TRBV3-1 (or the pseudogene TRBV3-2) and TRBJ2-7, with D possibly being TRBD1 (5 bases). The germline V gene encodes CDR1 LGHDT and CDR2 YNNKEL (reference sequence). The CDR3 contains 16 residues. V lost 4 bases to trimming and J lost 1 base, with 17 bases between them. The DNA for the CDR3 is TGTGCCAGCAGCCCCTCCCTTGTCAGGGCTTCCTACGAGCAGTACTTC. Translation: CASSPSLVRASYEQYF.

The rearrangement uses TRBV5-5 and TRBJ2-5, with 7 bases lining up with TRBD1. Germline trimming cut 4 bases from V and 5 bases from J; bases unmatched to any gene: 5. This CDR3 is 13 amino acids long. Looked up from germline, CDR1 is SGHKS and CDR2 is YYEKEE (reference sequence). CDR3 protein: CASSPTGRETQYF. The CDR3 region has the DNA TGTGCCAGCAGCCCGACAGGGCGGGAGACCCAGTACTTC.